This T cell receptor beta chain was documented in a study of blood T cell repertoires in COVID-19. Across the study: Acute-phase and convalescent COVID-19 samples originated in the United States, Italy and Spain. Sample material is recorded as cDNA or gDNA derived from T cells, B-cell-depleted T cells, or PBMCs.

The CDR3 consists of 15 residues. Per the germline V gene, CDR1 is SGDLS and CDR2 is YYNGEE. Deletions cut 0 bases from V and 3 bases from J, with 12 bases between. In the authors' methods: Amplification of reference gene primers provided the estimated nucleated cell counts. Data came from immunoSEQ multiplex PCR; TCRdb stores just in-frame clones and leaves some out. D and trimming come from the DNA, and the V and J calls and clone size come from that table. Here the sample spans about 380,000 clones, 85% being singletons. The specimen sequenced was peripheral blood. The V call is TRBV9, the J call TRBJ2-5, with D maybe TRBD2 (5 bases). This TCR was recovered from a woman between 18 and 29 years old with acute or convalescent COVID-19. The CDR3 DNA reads TGTGCCAGCAGCGTAGACCCCGGGGTCAAAGAGACCCAGTACTTC. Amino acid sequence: CASSVDPGVKETQYF.